The clone carrying this TCR beta chain was observed at least ten times. Stated time point: newly diagnosed GD, antithyroid drugs for less than 3 months. The authors made the TCR library using RNA they extracted from PBMCs. The CDR3 length is 16 residues. The V and J ends lost 8 bases and 4 bases respectively, with 23 bases between them. The data belong to a study of regulatory T cells in long-lasting Graves disease. Building the TCR beta libraries relied on iRepertoire HTBI primers, and CDR3 regions underwent Arm-PCR. A single record per CDR3 protein comes from TCRdb applying MiXCR to the multiplex PCR reads. The sample shows under 700,000 distinct CDR3 sequences, roughly 16% of them seen only once. These data also formed part of another study, on T cells in Graves' hyperthyroidism and ophthalmopathy.

This TCR derives from a woman between 40 and 65 years old with Graves disease. The chain couples TRBV12-3 or TRBV12-4 to TRBJ1-1, with D possibly TRBD1 on 5 matching bases. Sample: peripheral blood mononuclear cells (PBMCs), taken at new diagnosis, from a patient treated with antithyroid drugs. The CDR3 DNA reads TGTGCCAGCTCCACCGCAAACAGGTTCGCGAGCACTGAAGCTTTCTTT. It yields the protein CASSTANRFASTEAFF.